In its sample, the clone carrying this T cell receptor (beta chain) was seen once. The CDR3 is 14 amino acids. Germline trimming cut 6 bases from V and 3 bases from J; bases unmatched to any gene: 6. The germline V gene encodes CDR1 LGHNA and CDR2 YNFKEQ. It was around 220 ng DNA, some 30,000 T cell genomes, that sorted-subset replicate PCRs used. Assay: immunoSEQ multiplex PCR; the TCRdb copy retains only in-frame clones and omits some. The sample records over 2 million clones, about 95% being singletons. This specimen comes from a study of shared clonotypes between healthy human individuals. Terminally differentiated effector memory CD45RA+ cells were excluded by CCR7 positive selection of CD45RO-negative cells.

The chain recombines TRBV4-2 with TRBJ2-7; TRBD1 agrees at 9 bases. Sequencing was done on a sample of naive CD8+ T cells sorted from blood. This clonotype was obtained from a man aged 18 to 35 in good health. CDR3 region: CASSSGTGRYEQYF. CDR3 coding DNA: TGTGCCAGCAGTTCCGGGACAGGGCGCTACGAGCAGTACTTC.